Listed here are 24 T cell receptor beta chains from one sample, sequenced in a study of blood T cell repertoires in COVID-19. Sequenced by immunoSEQ multiplex PCR; TCRdb stores in-frame clones only, minus some. This sample carries approximately 170,000 clones, approximately 87% of them seen once, and the ten largest clones take 3.5% to 4%. Sequenced material: peripheral blood. These receptor sequences come from a woman in her sixties or seventies with acute or convalescent COVID-19.

The chain couples TRBV4-1 to TRBJ2-1, with 7 bases aligning to TRBD2. The V and J ends lost 0 bases and 13 bases, in that order; junction bases with no gene match: 6. The CDR3 loop spans 13 amino acids. CDR1 is MGHRA, CDR2 YSYEKL, per germline. The CDR3 DNA is TGCGCCAGCAGCCAAGAACGAGCGGGGACCCAGTTCTTC. Translated, it gives CASSQERAGTQFF.

This clone appeared once. This specimen includes other DNA sequences encoding the same CDR3. The gene calls are TRBV6-5 and TRBJ1-1; 7 bases fit TRBD1. From germline, CDR1 is MNHEY and CDR2 SVGAGI. The CDR3 runs 12 residues. Germline trimming cut 7 bases from V and 6 bases from J; bases unmatched to any gene: 5. CDR3 amino acids: CASKQGLAEAFF. The DNA for the CDR3 is TGTGCCAGCAAACAGGGGTTGGCTGAAGCTTTCTTT.

The chain couples TRBV4-3 to TRBJ1-1; D is possibly TRBD1 (6 bases). Deletions cut 1 base from V and 2 bases from J, with 8 bases between. The germline gives CDR1 LGHNA, CDR2 YSLEER. The CDR3 totals 14 residues. The CDR3 nucleotides read TGCGCCAGCAGCCAAGGGACAGCTAACACTGAAGCTTTCTTT. Translating gives CASSQGTANTEAFF.

The genes are TRBV4-3 and TRBJ2-2; D possibly corresponds to TRBD2 (6 bases). This CDR3 has 20 residues. Germline CDR1 and CDR2: LGHNA and YSLEER. Trimming left V 1 base short and J 4 bases short, with 25 bases between. The CDR3 protein is CASSQGLSIWAGKSTGELFF. The CDR3 coding sequence is TGCGCCAGCAGCCAAGGTCTCTCTATTTGGGCGGGAAAGTCCACCGGGGAGCTGTTTTTT.

The chain joins TRBV12-3 or TRBV12-4 to TRBJ1-2, with a possible D match to TRBD1 (5 bases). The CDR3 spans 13 residues. V was cut by 7 bases and J by 7 bases, with 16 bases left in between. The CDR3 sequence is CASNSGGFIGYTF. For the CDR3, the DNA is TGTGCCAGCAACAGCGGGGGATTTATTGGCTACACCTTC.

The chain is built from TRBV11-3 and TRBJ2-6; D gene uncertain. The V gene's germline CDR1 is SGHNT and CDR2 YENEEA. The CDR3 is 14 residues long. V shed 3 bases and J shed 0 bases, with 3 bases lying between them. CDR3 DNA sequence: TGTGCCAGCAGCTTGAGCTCTGGGGCCAACGTCCTGACTTTC. Its protein is CASSLSSGANVLTF. The full variable domain, in which reference TRBV11-3 and TRBJ2-6 provide the parts outside the CDR3, is EAGVVQSPRYKIIEKKQPVAFWCNPISGHNTLYWYLQNLGQGPELLIRYENEEAVDDSQLPKDRFSAERLKGVDSTLKIQPAELGDSAVYLCASSLSSGANVLTFGAGSRLTVL.

The genes are TRBV4-3 and TRBJ2-5, with TRBD1 identical over 11 bases. The CDR3 spans 13 residues. Trimming removed 5 bases from V and 5 bases from J; junction bases left unmatched: 1. Germline CDR1 LGHNA, CDR2 YSLEER. The CDR3 region has the DNA TGCGCCAGCAGCAGGGACAGGGGGGAGACCCAGTACTTC. As protein: CASSRDRGETQYF.

The chain is built from TRBV10-2 and TRBJ1-2; possibly TRBD1 for D (6 bases). Trimming took 6 bases from V and 8 from J, leaving 16 bases between them. CDR1 is WSHSY and CDR2 is SAAADI in the germline V gene. There are 13 residues in the CDR3. The CDR3 reads CASRAQGQGGYTF. CDR3 DNA: TGCGCCAGCAGGGCCCAGGGGCAGGGAGGCTACACCTTC.

The genes are TRBV6-6 and TRBJ2-1; perhaps TRBD2 as D (5 bases). Germline lookup yields CDR1 MNHNY and CDR2 SVGAGI (reference sequence). CDR3 size: 12 residues. The ends were cut back, 2 bases at V and 7 bases at J, with 6 bases in the middle. CDR3 coding DNA: TGTGCCAGCAGTTACACGGGGAATGAGCAGTTCTTC. Translated, it gives CASSYTGNEQFF.

This clone was observed a handful of times. The J gene is TRBJ1-1, the V gene TRBV7-9, with D possibly TRBD1 on 5 matching bases. This CDR3 contains 12 residues. The germline gives CDR1 SEHNR, CDR2 FQNEAQ (reference sequence). V lost 3 bases to trimming and J lost 9 bases, with 11 bases between them. This CDR3 is CASSLMTDQAFF. CDR3 bases: TGTGCCAGCAGCTTGATGACAGATCAAGCTTTCTTT.

This chain links TRBV11-3 with TRBJ2-2; D not certain. V lost 0 bases to trimming and J lost 7 bases, with 12 bases between them. Germline lookup yields CDR1 SGHNT and CDR2 YENEEA. The CDR3 has 15 amino acids. The chain's CDR3 is CASSLEGSSGGELFF. In DNA form, the CDR3 reads TGTGCCAGCAGCTTAGAGGGTTCCTCGGGCGGGGAGCTGTTTTTT. Based on the CDR3 plus reference TRBV11-3 and TRBJ2-2, the full variable domain is EAGVVQSPRYKIIEKKQPVAFWCNPISGHNTLYWYLQNLGQGPELLIRYENEEAVDDSQLPKDRFSAERLKGVDSTLKIQPAELGDSAVYLCASSLEGSSGGELFFGEGSRLTVL.

The chain joins TRBV6-5 to TRBJ2-4; 15 bases are a match to TRBD2. Germline CDR1 and CDR2: MNHEY and SVGAGI. CDR3 length equals 13 residues. With 6 bases clipped from V and 14 bases from J, the junction kept 5 bases outside the gene matches. The CDR3 bases are TGTGCCAGCAGCCTCGGACTAGCGGGAGGGAAGTACTTC. It codes for CASSLGLAGGKYF.

The chain combines TRBV12-5 with TRBJ1-1, with 10 bases that match TRBD1. Germline CDR1 LGHNT, CDR2 FRNRAP. With V trimmed by 1 base and J by 1 base, 12 bases remained unmatched. The CDR3 has 19 amino acids. CDR3 in amino acids: CASGLAGIRDRGQNTEAFF. The CDR3 DNA reads TGTGCTAGTGGTTTGGCCGGGATACGGGACAGGGGACAGAACACTGAAGCTTTCTTT.

The chain couples TRBV7-9 to TRBJ2-1; 15 positions match TRBD2. In germline, CDR1 is SEHNR, CDR2 FQNEAQ (reference sequence). The CDR3 extends over 15 amino acids. The junction had 3 bases not matched to a gene; V was cut back by 5 bases and J by 7 bases. The CDR3 DNA follows: TGTGCCAGCAGCCTGGGACTAGCGGGAGGAAATGAGCAGTTCTTC. Translation: CASSLGLAGGNEQFF.

This chain uses TRBV7-9 with TRBJ1-2; TRBD1 matches at 9 bases. Germline lookup yields CDR1 SEHNR and CDR2 FQNEAQ (reference sequence). Trimming at V came to 0 bases and at J to 6 bases, leaving 2 bases not matched to a gene. The CDR3 extends over 14 amino acids. CDR3 amino acids: CASSLAGTGNGYTF. DNA for the CDR3: TGTGCCAGCAGCTTAGCCGGGACAGGGAATGGCTACACCTTC.

This chain joins TRBV30 and TRBJ2-7; TRBD2 matches 7 bases. Per germline, CDR1 GTSNPN and CDR2 SVGIG (reference sequence). The CDR3 sequence is 14 residues long. With 7 bases clipped from V and 1 base from J, the junction kept 10 bases outside the gene matches. As DNA, the CDR3 is TGTGCCTCCAACCCCGGGAGGAATTCCTACGAGCAGTACTTC. It yields the protein CASNPGRNSYEQYF.

This sequence joins TRBV25-1 and TRBJ1-4; no firm D call. The CDR3 covers 13 residues. CDR1 MGHDK and CDR2 SYGVNS come from the germline V gene. V was cut by 5 bases and J by 4 bases, with 8 bases left in between. The CDR3: CASSLRINEKLFF. In nucleotides, the CDR3 is TGTGCCAGCAGTCTGCGGATTAATGAAAAACTGTTTTTT.

This clone turned up a few times. V is TRBV27 and J is TRBJ1-1; a weak D match, TRBD1 (5 bases). V lost 2 bases to trimming and J lost 0 bases, with 13 bases between them. Germline loops: CDR1 MNHEY, CDR2 SMNVEV (reference sequence). The CDR3 sequence is 16 residues long. CDR3 amino acids: CASSLTGASMNTEAFF. DNA for the CDR3: TGTGCCAGCAGTTTAACAGGCGCCTCCATGAACACTGAAGCTTTCTTT.

This chain joins TRBV30 and TRBJ1-1; no definite D call. The CDR3 is 11 residues long. V was cut by 4 bases and J by 10 bases, with 13 bases left in between. Germline CDR1 is GTSNPN and CDR2 is SVGIG (reference sequence). The CDR3 here is CAWTPGLGAFF. The CDR3 DNA follows: TGTGCCTGGACCCCAGGTTTAGGAGCTTTCTTT.

V and J are TRBV30 and TRBJ1-5, with no clear D. V gave up 2 bases and J gave up 5 bases, with 10 bases separating them. The CDR3 loop spans 13 amino acids. Germline V gene sequence: CDR1 GTSNPN, CDR2 SVGIG (reference sequence). The CDR3, as DNA: TGTGCCTGGAGTAAGACGAGGGATCAGCCCCAGCATTTT. It translates to CAWSKTRDQPQHF.

The chain couples TRBV6-2 or TRBV6-3 to TRBJ1-2; D possibly corresponds to TRBD1 (6 bases). The CDR3 has 13 amino acids. The V gene's germline CDR1 is MNHEY and CDR2 SVGEGT. Deletions cut 6 bases from V and 8 bases from J, with 16 bases between. The CDR3 nucleotides read TGTGCCAGCAGCCCCAGCGGGGGGCCAGGCTACACCTTC. This gives the protein CASSPSGGPGYTF.

The chain joins TRBV5-1 to TRBJ2-5, with D unresolved. The ends were cut back, 1 base at V and 0 bases at J, with 31 bases in the middle. Per the germline V gene, CDR1 is SGHRS and CDR2 is YFSETQ. There are 22 residues in the CDR3. The CDR3, as DNA: TGCGCCAGCAGCTTGATTTTCGGGTTACGCGAGCGAATTAGCCAGTACCAAGAGACCCAGTACTTC. Translation gives CASSLIFGLRERISQYQETQYF.

There are a few counts of this clone. The rearrangement joins TRBV5-1 to TRBJ1-4; 7 bases agree with TRBD1. The CDR3 sequence is 14 residues long. CDR1 is SGHRS and CDR2 is YFSETQ in the germline V gene. V dropped 0 bases and J dropped 8; count of bases not matched to a gene: 4. Here the CDR3 reads CASSLVGTEEKLFF. The CDR3 DNA reads as TGCGCCAGCAGCTTGGTGGGGACAGAGGAAAAACTGTTTTTT. The full variable domain, with the rest looked up from reference TRBV5-1 and TRBJ1-4, is KAGVTQTPRYLIKTRGQQVTLSCSPISGHRSVSWYQQTPGQGLQFLFEYFSETQRNKGNFPGRFSGRQFSNSRSEMNVSTLELGDSALYLCASSLVGTEEKLFFGSGTQLSVL.

V is TRBV19 and J is TRBJ2-3; 14 bases match TRBD2. Trimming cost V 5 bases and J 2 bases; bases outside gene matches: 3. This CDR3 spans 16 amino acids. Germline assignment: CDR1 LNHDA and CDR2 SQIVND (reference sequence). In nucleotides, the CDR3 is TGTGCCAGTAGTCGGACTAGCGGGAGGCTCACAGATACGCAGTATTTT. As protein: CASSRTSGRLTDTQYF.